These 8 T cell receptor beta chains originate from one sample sequenced in a study of cytomegalovirus exposure and HLA in healthy donors. Assay used: immunoSEQ multiplex PCR; TCRdb lists only in-frame clones, some missing. The sample lists around 63,000 clones; 89% were seen once. Material: PBMCs. These receptors were taken from a woman younger than 35 in good health and CMV-seronegative.

The chain has TRBV6-5 and TRBJ1-5; maybe TRBD1 (5 bases). The V end was cut by 7 bases, the J end by 6 bases, with 19 bases between. CDR3 length: 15 residues. The germline gives CDR1 MNHEY, CDR2 SVGAGI. The CDR3 nucleotides read TGTGCCAGCACCCTATCCAGGGAATCGACTCAGCCCCAGCATTTT. It codes for CASTLSRESTQPQHF.

The chain joins TRBV7-8 to TRBJ1-3; D unresolved. CDR1 SGHVS and CDR2 FQNEAQ come from the germline V gene. V lost 5 bases, J lost 0 bases, and 8 bases lay in between. This CDR3 comprises 14 residues. CDR3 amino acids: CASSSVFSGNTIYF. CDR3 coding DNA: TGTGCCAGCAGCAGCGTCTTCTCTGGAAACACCATATATTTT. The variable domain in full, completed from reference TRBV7-8 and TRBJ1-3, reads GAGVSQSPRYKVAKRGQDVALRCDPISGHVSLFWYQQALGQGPEFLTYFQNEAQLDKSGLPSDRFFAERPEGSVSTLKIQRTQQEDSAVYLCASSSVFSGNTIYFGEGSWLTVV.

J is TRBJ1-6 and V is TRBV9; a weak D match, TRBD1 (6 bases). CDR1 and CDR2 (germline): SGDLS, YYNGEE. V gave up 3 bases and J gave up 5 bases, with 18 bases separating them. The CDR3 is made up of 17 amino acids. The DNA for the CDR3 is TGTGCCAGCAGCGAGGGAGGGCGGACAGACGATAATTCACCCCTCCACTTT. Translating it yields CASSEGGRTDDNSPLHF.

This chain connects TRBV4-1 to TRBJ2-1; the match to TRBD1 covers 9 bases. Germline CDR1 MGHRA, CDR2 YSYEKL. This CDR3 is 17 amino acids long. V shed 3 bases, J shed 2 bases, and the junction held 8 bases outside the gene matches. The CDR3 DNA is TGCGCCAGCAGCCAGACCTTTGGACAGGGGCCCTACAATGAGCAGTTCTTC. Translated, it gives CASSQTFGQGPYNEQFF.

V gene TRBV7-6 combines with J gene TRBJ2-1; 11 bases match TRBD2. V trimming: 6 bases; J trimming: 4 bases; junction bases outside the gene matches: 5. Germline loops: CDR1 SGHVS, CDR2 FNYEAQ. This CDR3 has 15 amino acids. CDR3 in DNA: TGTGCCAGCAGTCAGACTAGCGGGGCGTACAATGAGCAGTTCTTC. Its translation is CASSQTSGAYNEQFF.

The chain is built from TRBV11-3 and TRBJ2-1; D ambiguous. Per the germline V gene, CDR1 is SGHNT and CDR2 is YENEEA. The CDR3 consists of 16 residues. V was shortened by 0 bases and J by 2 bases, with 11 bases between the two germline ends. The CDR3 nucleotides are TGTGCCAGCAGCTTAGATTTGCGGCCACCCTACAATGAGCAGTTCTTC. Encoded protein: CASSLDLRPPYNEQFF.

V usage is TRBV28 and J usage is TRBJ2-3; D may be TRBD2 (7 bases). Trimming cost V 5 bases and J 3 bases, with 15 bases left between them. This CDR3 has 15 amino acids. Germline V gene data show CDR1 as MDHEN and CDR2 as SYDVKM. The CDR3 spells CASSARGAGTDTQYF. The CDR3 DNA follows: TGTGCCAGCAGTGCCCGGGGGGCTGGGACAGATACGCAGTATTTT.

The chain joins TRBV2 to TRBJ2-2; maybe TRBD1 (5 bases). Trimming took off 6 bases at V and 5 bases at J, with 16 bases between the two ends. The CDR3 spans 15 residues. Germline V gene lookup returns CDR1 SNHLY and CDR2 FYNNEI. Here the CDR3 DNA reads TGTGCCAGCAGCCTCGACAGAGCCTTAACCGGGGAGCTGTTTTTT. This sequence encodes CASSLDRALTGELFF.